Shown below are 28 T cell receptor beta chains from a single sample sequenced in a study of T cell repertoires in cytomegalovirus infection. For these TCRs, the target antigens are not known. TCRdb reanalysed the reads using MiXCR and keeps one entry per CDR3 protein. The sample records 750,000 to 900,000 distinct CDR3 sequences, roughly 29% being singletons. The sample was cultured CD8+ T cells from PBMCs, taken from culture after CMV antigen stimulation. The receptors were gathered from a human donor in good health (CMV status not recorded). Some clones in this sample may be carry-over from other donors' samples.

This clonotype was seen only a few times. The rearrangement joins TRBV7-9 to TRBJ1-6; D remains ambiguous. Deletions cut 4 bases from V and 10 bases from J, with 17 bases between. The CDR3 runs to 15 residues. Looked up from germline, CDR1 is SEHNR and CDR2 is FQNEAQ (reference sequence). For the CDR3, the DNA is TGTGCCAGCAGCTCCCCCAAAGGACCGGGCTCACCCCTCCACTTT. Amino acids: CASSSPKGPGSPLHF.

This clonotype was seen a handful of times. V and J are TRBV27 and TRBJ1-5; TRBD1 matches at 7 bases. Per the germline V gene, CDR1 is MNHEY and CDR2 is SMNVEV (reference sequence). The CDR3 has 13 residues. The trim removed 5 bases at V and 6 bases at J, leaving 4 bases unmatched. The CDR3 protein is CASSPGGVQPQHF. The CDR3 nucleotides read TGTGCCAGCAGTCCAGGGGGGGTTCAGCCCCAGCATTTT.

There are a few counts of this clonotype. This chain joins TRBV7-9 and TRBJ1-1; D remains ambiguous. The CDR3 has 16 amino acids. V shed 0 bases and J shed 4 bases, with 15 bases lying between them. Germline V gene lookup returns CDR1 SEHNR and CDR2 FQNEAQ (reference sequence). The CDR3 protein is CASSLALGRVGTEAFF. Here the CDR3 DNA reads TGTGCCAGCAGCTTAGCGCTGGGGAGGGTTGGCACTGAAGCTTTCTTT. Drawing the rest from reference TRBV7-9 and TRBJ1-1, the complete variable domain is DTGVSQNPRHKITKRGQNVTFRCDPISEHNRLYWYRQTLGQGPEFLTYFQNEAQLEKSRLLSDRFSAERPKGSFSTLEIQRTEQGDSAMYLCASSLALGRVGTEAFFGQGTRLTVV.

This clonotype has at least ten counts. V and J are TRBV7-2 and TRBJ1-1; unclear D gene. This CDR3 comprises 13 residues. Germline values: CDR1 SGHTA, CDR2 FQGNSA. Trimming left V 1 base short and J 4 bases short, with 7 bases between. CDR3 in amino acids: CASSLDVVTEAFF. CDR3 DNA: TGTGCCAGCAGCTTAGATGTGGTCACTGAAGCTTTCTTT. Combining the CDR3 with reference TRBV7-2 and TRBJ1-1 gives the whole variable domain GAGVSQSPSNKVTEKGKDVELRCDPISGHTALYWYRQSLGQGLEFLIYFQGNSAPDKSGLPSDRFSAERTGGSVSTLTIQRTQQEDSAVYLCASSLDVVTEAFFGQGTRLTVV.

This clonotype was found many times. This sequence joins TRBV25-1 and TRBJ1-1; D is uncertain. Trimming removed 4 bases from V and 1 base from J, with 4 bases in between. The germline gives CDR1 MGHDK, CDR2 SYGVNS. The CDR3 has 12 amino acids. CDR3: CASSGGNTEAFF. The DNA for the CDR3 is TGTGCCAGCAGTGGGGGGAACACTGAAGCTTTCTTT. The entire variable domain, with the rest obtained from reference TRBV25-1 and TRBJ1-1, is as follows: EADIYQTPRYLVIGTGKKITLECSQTMGHDKMYWYQQDPGMELHLIHYSYGVNSTEKGDLSSESTVSRIRTEHFPLTLESARPSHTSQYLCASSGGNTEAFFGQGTRLTVV.

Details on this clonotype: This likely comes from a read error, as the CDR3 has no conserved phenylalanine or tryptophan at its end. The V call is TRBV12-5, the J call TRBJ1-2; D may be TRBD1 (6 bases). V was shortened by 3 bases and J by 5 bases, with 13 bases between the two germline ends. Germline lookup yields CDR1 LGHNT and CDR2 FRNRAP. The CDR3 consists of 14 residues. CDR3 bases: TGTGCTAGTGGTTTTCAGGGGCTTAGGTATGGCTACACCCTC. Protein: CASGFQGLRYGYTL.

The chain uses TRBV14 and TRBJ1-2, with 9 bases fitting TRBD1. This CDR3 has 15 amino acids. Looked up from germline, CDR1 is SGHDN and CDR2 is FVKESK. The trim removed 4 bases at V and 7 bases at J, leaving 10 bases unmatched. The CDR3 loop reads CASSLTGTGFGGYTF. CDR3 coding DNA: TGTGCCAGCAGCCTAACCGGGACAGGGTTCGGTGGCTACACCTTC.

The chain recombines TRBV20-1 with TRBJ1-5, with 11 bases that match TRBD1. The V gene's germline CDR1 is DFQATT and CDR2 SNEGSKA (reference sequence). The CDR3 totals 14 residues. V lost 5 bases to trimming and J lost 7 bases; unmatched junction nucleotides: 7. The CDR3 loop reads CSAGGQGAGQPQHF. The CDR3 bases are TGCAGTGCTGGAGGACAGGGGGCCGGGCAGCCCCAGCATTTT.

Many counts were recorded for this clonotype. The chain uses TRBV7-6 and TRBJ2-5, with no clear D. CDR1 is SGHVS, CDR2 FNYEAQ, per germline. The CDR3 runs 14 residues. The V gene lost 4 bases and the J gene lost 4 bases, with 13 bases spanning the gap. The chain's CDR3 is CASSSGPLAETQYF. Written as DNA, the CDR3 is TGTGCCAGCAGCTCTGGACCCTTGGCAGAGACCCAGTACTTC.

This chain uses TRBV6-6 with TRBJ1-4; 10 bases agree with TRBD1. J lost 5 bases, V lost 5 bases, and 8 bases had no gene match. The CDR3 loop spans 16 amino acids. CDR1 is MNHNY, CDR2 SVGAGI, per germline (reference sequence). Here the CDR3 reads CASSPLRDRGNEKLFF. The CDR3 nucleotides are TGTGCCAGCAGTCCATTAAGGGACAGGGGAAATGAAAAACTGTTTTTT.

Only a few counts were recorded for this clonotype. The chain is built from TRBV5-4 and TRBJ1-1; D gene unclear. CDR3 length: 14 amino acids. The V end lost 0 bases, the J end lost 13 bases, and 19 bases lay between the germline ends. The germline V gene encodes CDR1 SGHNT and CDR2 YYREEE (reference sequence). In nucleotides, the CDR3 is TGTGCCAGCAGCTTGGAAGTGTCCCCGAGACCCGATTTCTTT. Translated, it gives CASSLEVSPRPDFF.

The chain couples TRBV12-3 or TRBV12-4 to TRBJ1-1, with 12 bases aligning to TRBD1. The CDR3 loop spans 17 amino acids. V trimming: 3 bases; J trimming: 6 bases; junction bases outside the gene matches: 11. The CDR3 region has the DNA TGTGCCAGCAGTTTCCAATTGGGGGACAGGGGGCTTCCTGAAGCTTTCTTT. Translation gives CASSFQLGDRGLPEAFF.

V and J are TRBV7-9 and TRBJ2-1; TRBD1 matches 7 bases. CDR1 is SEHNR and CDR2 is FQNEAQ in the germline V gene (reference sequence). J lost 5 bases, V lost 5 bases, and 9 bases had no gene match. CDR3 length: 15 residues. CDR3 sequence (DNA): TGTGCCAGCAGCCACCCCGCGACAGGGAACAATGAGCAGTTCTTC. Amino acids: CASSHPATGNNEQFF.

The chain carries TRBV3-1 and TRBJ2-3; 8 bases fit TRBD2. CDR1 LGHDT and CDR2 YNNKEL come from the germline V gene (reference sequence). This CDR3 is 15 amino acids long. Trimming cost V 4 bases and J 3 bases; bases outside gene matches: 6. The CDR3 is CASSLTSVLTDTQYF. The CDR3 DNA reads TGTGCCAGCAGCCTGACTAGCGTCCTGACAGATACGCAGTATTTT.

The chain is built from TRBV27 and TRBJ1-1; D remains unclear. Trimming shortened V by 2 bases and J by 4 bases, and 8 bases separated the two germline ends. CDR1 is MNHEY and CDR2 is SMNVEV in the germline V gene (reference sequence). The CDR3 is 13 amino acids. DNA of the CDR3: TGTGCCAGCAGTTTAATGGCATCCACTGAAGCTTTCTTT. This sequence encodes CASSLMASTEAFF.

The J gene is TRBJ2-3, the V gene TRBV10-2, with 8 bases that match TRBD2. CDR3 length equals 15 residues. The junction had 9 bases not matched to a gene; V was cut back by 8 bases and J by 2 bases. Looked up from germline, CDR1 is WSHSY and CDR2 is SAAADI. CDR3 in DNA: TGCGCCAGCCTCGGCCGGGGGGGAGACACAGATACGCAGTATTTT. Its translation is CASLGRGGDTDTQYF.

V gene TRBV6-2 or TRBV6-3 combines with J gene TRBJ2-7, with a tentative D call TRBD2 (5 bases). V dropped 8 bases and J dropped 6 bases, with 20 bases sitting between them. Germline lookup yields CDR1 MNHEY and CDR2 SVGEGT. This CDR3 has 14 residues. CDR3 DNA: TGTGCCAGCCTCTACTTGGGCGGGCGACGCGAGCAGTACGTC. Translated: CASLYLGGRREQYV.

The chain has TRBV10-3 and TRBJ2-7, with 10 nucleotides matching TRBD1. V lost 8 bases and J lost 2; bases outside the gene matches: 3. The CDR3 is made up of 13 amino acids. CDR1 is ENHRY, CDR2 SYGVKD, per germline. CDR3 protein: CAIGDRGPYEQYF. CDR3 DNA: TGTGCCATCGGGGACAGGGGTCCCTACGAGCAGTACTTC.

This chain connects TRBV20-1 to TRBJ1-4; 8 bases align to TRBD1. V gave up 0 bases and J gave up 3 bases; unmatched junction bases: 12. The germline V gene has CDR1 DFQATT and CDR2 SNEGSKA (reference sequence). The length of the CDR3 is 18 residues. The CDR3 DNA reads TGCAGTGCTAGAGATCTCGGACAGGGAAGCTGGGCTAATGAAAAACTGTTTTTT. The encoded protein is CSARDLGQGSWANEKLFF.

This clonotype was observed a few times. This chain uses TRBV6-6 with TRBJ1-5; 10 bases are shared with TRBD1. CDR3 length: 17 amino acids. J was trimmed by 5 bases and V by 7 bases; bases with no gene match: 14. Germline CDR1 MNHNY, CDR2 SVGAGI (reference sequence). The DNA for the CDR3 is TGTGCCAGCACCCCGCGCCCCCCGGACAGGGGGGATCAGCCCCAGCATTTT. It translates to CASTPRPPDRGDQPQHF.

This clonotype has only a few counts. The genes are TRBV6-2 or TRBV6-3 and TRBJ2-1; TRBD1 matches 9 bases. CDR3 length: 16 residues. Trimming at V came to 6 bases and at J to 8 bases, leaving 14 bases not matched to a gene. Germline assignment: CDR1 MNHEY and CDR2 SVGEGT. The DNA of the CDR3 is TGTGCCAGCAGCCCTTCAGAGGGACAGGGTAGAGATGAGCAGTTCTTC. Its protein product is CASSPSEGQGRDEQFF.

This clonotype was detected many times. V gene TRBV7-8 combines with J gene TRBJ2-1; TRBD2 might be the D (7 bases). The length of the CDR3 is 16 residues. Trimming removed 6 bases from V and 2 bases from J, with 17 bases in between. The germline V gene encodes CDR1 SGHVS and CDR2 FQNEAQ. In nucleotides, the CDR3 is TGTGCCAGCAGTCCCTCTGGGGGGGGCCCCTACAATGAGCAGTTCTTC. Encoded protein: CASSPSGGGPYNEQFF. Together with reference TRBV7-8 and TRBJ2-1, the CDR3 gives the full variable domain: GAGVSQSPRYKVAKRGQDVALRCDPISGHVSLFWYQQALGQGPEFLTYFQNEAQLDKSGLPSDRFFAERPEGSVSTLKIQRTQQEDSAVYLCASSPSGGGPYNEQFFGPGTRLTVL.

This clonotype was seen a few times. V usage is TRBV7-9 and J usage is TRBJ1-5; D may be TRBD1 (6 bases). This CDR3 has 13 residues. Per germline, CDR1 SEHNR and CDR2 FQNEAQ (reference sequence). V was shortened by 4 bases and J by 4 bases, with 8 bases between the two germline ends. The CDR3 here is CASSWDKNQPQHF. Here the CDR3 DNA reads TGTGCCAGCAGCTGGGACAAGAATCAGCCCCAGCATTTT.

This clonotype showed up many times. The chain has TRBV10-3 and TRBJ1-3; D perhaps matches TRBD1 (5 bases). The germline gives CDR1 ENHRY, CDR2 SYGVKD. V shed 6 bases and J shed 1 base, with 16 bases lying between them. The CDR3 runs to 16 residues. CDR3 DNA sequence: TGTGCCATCAGAACCGGGACGGAAAAATCTGGAAACACCATATATTTT. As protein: CAIRTGTEKSGNTIYF.

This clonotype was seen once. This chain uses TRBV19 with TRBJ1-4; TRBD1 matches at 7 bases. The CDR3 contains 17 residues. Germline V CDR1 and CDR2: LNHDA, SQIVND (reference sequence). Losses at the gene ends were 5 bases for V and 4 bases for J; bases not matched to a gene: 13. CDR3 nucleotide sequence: TGTGCCAGTAGTCTTGGAGACCGGGACAGATTTAATGAAAAACTGTTTTTT. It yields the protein CASSLGDRDRFNEKLFF.

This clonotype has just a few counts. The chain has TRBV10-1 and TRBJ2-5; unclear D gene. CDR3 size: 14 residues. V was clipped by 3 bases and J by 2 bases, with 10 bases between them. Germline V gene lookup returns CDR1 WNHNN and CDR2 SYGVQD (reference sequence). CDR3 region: CASSDPGSQETQYF. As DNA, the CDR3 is TGCGCCAGCAGTGATCCCGGGTCTCAAGAGACCCAGTACTTC.

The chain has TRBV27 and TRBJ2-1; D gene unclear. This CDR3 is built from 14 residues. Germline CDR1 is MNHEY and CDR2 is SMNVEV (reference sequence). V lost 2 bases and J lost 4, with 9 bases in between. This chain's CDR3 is CASSLDPEYNEQFF. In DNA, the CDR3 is TGTGCCAGCAGTTTAGACCCGGAATACAATGAGCAGTTCTTC.

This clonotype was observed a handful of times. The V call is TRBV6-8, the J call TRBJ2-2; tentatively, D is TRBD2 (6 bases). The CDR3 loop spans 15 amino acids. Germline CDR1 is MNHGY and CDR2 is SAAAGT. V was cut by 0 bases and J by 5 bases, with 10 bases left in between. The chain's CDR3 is CASSYSGGVTGELFF. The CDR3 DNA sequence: TGTGCCAGCAGTTACTCAGGAGGGGTTACCGGGGAGCTGTTTTTT.